The 11 T cell receptor beta chains reported below all come from one sample, sequenced in a study of blood T cell repertoires in COVID-19. Clones were read by immunoSEQ multiplex PCR, and TCRdb kept only the in-frame ones, dropping some. The data show about 160,000 clones, with about 87% seen just once and over 9% held by the top ten. The sequenced sample was peripheral blood. The receptors shown here come from a woman in her 70s with COVID-19, enrolled during active disease.

The chain has TRBV6-5 and TRBJ2-4; tentatively, D is TRBD1 (8 bases). The CDR3 is made up of 15 amino acids. From germline, CDR1 is MNHEY and CDR2 SVGAGI. V lost 8 bases, J lost 7 bases, and 21 bases lay in between. CDR3: CASGGKTGEGNIQYF. The CDR3 DNA reads as TGTGCCAGCGGCGGGAAGACAGGGGAGGGGAACATTCAGTACTTC.

The CDR3 DNA reads TGCGCCAGCAGCTTGGGGACAGGGGGCGGTGAGCAGTACTTC. Its translation: CASSLGTGGGEQYF. The V and J genes are TRBV5-1 and TRBJ2-7, with 11 bases that match TRBD1. The CDR3 sequence is 14 residues long. Trimming took 0 bases from V and 7 from J; bases not matched to a gene: 3. The germline V gene encodes CDR1 SGHRS and CDR2 YFSETQ.

In this sample, this clone turned up once. The rearrangement links TRBV6-6 to TRBJ2-1; 10 bases match TRBD2. There are 16 residues in the CDR3. V gave up 5 bases and J gave up 7 bases; unmatched junction bases: 11. Looked up from germline, CDR1 is MNHNY and CDR2 is SVGAGI (reference sequence). The chain's CDR3 is CASSHGASGGLNEQFF. CDR3 DNA: TGTGCCAGCAGTCACGGGGCTAGCGGGGGATTGAATGAGCAGTTCTTC.

The chain employs TRBV5-1 and TRBJ2-7; D gene unclear. This CDR3 has 11 residues. Germline CDR1 is SGHRS and CDR2 is YFSETQ. V was shortened by 5 bases and J by 1 base, with 4 bases between the two germline ends. The CDR3 bases are TGCGCCAGCAGGGCTTCCTACGAGCAGTACTTC. The encoded protein is CASRASYEQYF.

The chain combines TRBV18 with TRBJ2-7; possibly TRBD2 for D (6 bases). V lost 4 bases, J lost 3 bases, and 16 bases lay in between. Germline V gene data show CDR1 as KGHSH and CDR2 as LQKENI. The CDR3 is 15 residues long. CDR3 residues: CASSLAGRGVYEQYF. The CDR3 DNA is TGTGCCAGCTCACTGGCCGGGCGGGGAGTCTACGAGCAGTACTTC.

The V call is TRBV5-1, the J call TRBJ2-5, with D possibly matching TRBD2 (6 bases). This CDR3 has 16 amino acids. V was shortened by 0 bases and J by 5 bases, with 17 bases between the two germline ends. CDR1 and CDR2 from the germline V gene are SGHRS and YFSETQ. In DNA form, the CDR3 reads TGCGCCAGCAGCTTGGTTGCGGGGTCCCGGGGGGAGACCCAGTACTTC. Residues: CASSLVAGSRGETQYF.

This sequence joins TRBV4-1 and TRBJ1-5; the D gene is possibly TRBD1 (6 bases). The CDR3 runs 15 residues. Trimming removed 0 bases from V and 6 bases from J, with 12 bases in between. Looked up from germline, CDR1 is MGHRA and CDR2 is YSYEKL. The CDR3 here is CASSQDRGGGQPQHF. Here the CDR3 DNA reads TGCGCCAGCAGCCAAGATAGGGGGGGAGGTCAGCCCCAGCATTTT.

This clone was found a few times. The chain uses TRBV7-9 and TRBJ2-3; possible D gene TRBD2, 6 bases. Trimming left V 5 bases short and J 4 bases short, with 13 bases between. This CDR3 spans 14 amino acids. Germline V gene lookup returns CDR1 SEHNR and CDR2 FQNEAQ (reference sequence). The CDR3 coding sequence is TGTGCCAGCAGCCCAGGGACTTCTTCAGATACGCAGTATTTT. It codes for CASSPGTSSDTQYF.

The V gene is TRBV5-1, the J gene TRBJ2-4, with TRBD1 matching over 8 bases. This CDR3 is 15 amino acids long. Trimming cost V 2 bases and J 9 bases; bases outside gene matches: 10. Germline CDR1 and CDR2: SGHRS and YFSETQ. CDR3 in DNA: TGCGCCAGCAGCTTATGGCAGGGGGCGCAGAGCATTCAGTACTTC. This encodes CASSLWQGAQSIQYF.

J is TRBJ2-3 and V is TRBV5-4, with 8 bases aligning to TRBD2. V shed 1 base, J shed 2 bases, and the junction held 12 bases outside the gene matches. Germline V gene lookup returns CDR1 SGHNT and CDR2 YYREEE (reference sequence). This CDR3 has 18 amino acids. This chain's CDR3 is CASSLSGRAGGTTDTQYF. The CDR3 DNA reads TGTGCCAGCAGCTTGTCCGGGCGTGCGGGGGGAACCACAGATACGCAGTATTTT.

The chain combines TRBV19 with TRBJ1-1; D is possibly TRBD1 (5 bases). Between the trimmed V and J ends, which lost 3 bases and 3 bases, there was a span of 11 bases. Germline CDR1 is LNHDA and CDR2 is SQIVND (reference sequence). The CDR3 sequence is 14 residues long. The CDR3 sequence: CASSISRGDTEAFF. DNA of the CDR3: TGTGCCAGTAGTATTTCGCGGGGGGACACTGAAGCTTTCTTT.